This T cell receptor (beta chain) is drawn from a study of T cells in Graves' hyperthyroidism and ophthalmopathy. Together with thyroid ultrasound, orbital computed tomography, serum thyroxine and TRAb, clinical symptoms were used for diagnoses. The PBMCs were taken from roughly 10 ml of fresh peripheral blood. What was amplified from RNA transcripts were TCR beta CDR3 regions. TCR CDR3 regions were first amplified by RT-PCR with HTBI primers. TCRdb reprocessed the multiplex PCR reads via MiXCR and lists one record per CDR3 protein. The sample lists hundreds of thousands of distinct CDR3 sequences, 20% occurring once. The CDR3 loop spans 14 amino acids. V was trimmed by 7 bases and J by 5 bases, leaving 17 bases between them. Germline loops: CDR1 SGHVS, CDR2 FQNEAQ.

The chain has TRBV7-8 and TRBJ1-1; TRBD1 might be the D (6 bases). The sequencing sample was made of blood. The receptor was isolated from a man aged 35-49 years with Graves' ophthalmopathy. The CDR3, as DNA: TGTGCCAGCAACAATAGGGGGGGGGGGACTGAAGCTTTCTTT. Its translation: CASNNRGGGTEAFF.